This TCR beta chain was found in a study of blood T cells in healthy people across ages. Only a few counts were recorded for this clonotype. Together with a sample-barcoded 5' primer, a J-beta primer mix was included in a second PCR lasting roughly 6 to 12 cycles. Unique molecular identifiers of 12 random nucleotides labeled each cDNA. Sequencing of every sample gave 2.5 million or more CDR3-containing paired-end reads. TCRdb ran MiXCR on the 5' RACE reads and lists one entry per CDR3 protein. The sample contains more than 500,000 distinct CDR3 sequences, 25% to 30% of which appear only once. Trimming cost V 3 bases and J 4 bases, with 13 bases left between them. The length of the CDR3 is 14 residues. The V gene's germline CDR1 is SGHRS and CDR2 YFSETQ.

The rearrangement links TRBV5-1 to TRBJ1-2; a possible D gene is TRBD1 (6 bases). The TCR was taken from a woman in her 70s in good health. Sequencing input: blood. This CDR3 reads CASSSGQLTYGYTF. CDR3 bases: TGCGCCAGCAGCTCTGGACAGTTAACCTATGGCTACACCTTC.